This T cell receptor (beta chain) came from a study of cytomegalovirus exposure and HLA in healthy donors. J gave up 3 bases and V 4 bases, and 5 bases lay outside the gene matches. The length of the CDR3 is 14 residues. Germline CDR1 SGDLS, CDR2 YYNGEE. PCR was performed using 60 Vbeta and 13 Jbeta primers. The protocol was immunoSEQ multiplex PCR, while the TCRdb copy is restricted to in-frame clones and leaves out a portion. The sample lists fewer than 200,000 clones, 75% occurring once. This clonotype was obtained from a woman between 45 and 60 years old in good health and CMV-seropositive. Sequenced sample: PBMCs. The V call is TRBV9, the J call TRBJ2-7; 9 bases align to TRBD1. The CDR3 DNA sequence: TGTGCCAGCAGCCCGGGACAGGGACACTACGAGCAGTACTTC. It yields the protein CASSPGQGHYEQYF.